This T cell receptor beta chain comes out of a study of T cell responses to AZD1222 COVID-19 vaccine. Study-level points and caveats: Repertoire sampling happened only post peak T cell response. The donors showed a predominance of white British ancestry and of females, with possible underestimation of clonal diversity.

Repertoires were generated with immunoSEQ multiplex PCR, while TCRdb's copy carries only in-frame clones and drops some. The repertoire has 97,000 or so clones, around 87% of them found once; the top ten carry about 3%. Details on this clone: Its antigen is unknown.

The ends were cut back, 8 bases at V and 5 bases at J, with 15 bases in the middle. CDR1 is LNHDA, CDR2 SQIVND, per germline (reference sequence). The CDR3 has 13 amino acids. This specimen consisted of peripheral blood, obtained on day 0 of AZD1222 vaccination. This chain joins TRBV19 and TRBJ1-1, with TRBD1 as a possible D gene (6 bases). The TCR comes from an adult in good health. Here the CDR3 DNA reads TGTGCCAGTGCTCAGGGGCGAAGGACTGAAGCTTTCTTT. Its translation: CASAQGRRTEAFF. Full variable domain (rest looked up from reference TRBV19 and TRBJ1-1): DGGITQSPKYLFRKEGQNVTLSCEQNLNHDAMYWYRQDPGQGLRLIYYSQIVNDFQKGDIAEGYSVSREKKESFPLTVTSAQKNPTAFYLCASAQGRRTEAFFGQGTRLTVV.